The T cell receptor beta chain under discussion was sequenced for a study of Graves' ophthalmopathy and Graves' hyperthyroidism. Researchers took RNA transcripts and amplified TCR beta CDR3 regions from them. HTBI-primed first-round RT-PCR preceded second-round multiplex PCR. Using its own MiXCR run on the multiplex PCR reads, TCRdb lists one record per CDR3 protein. Counted here are under 350,000 distinct CDR3 sequences, roughly 17% occurring once; the ten biggest clones make up 9% to 15%. The CDR3 is 14 residues long. The V gene's germline CDR1 is LGHNA and CDR2 YNFKEQ. V gave up 0 bases and J gave up 4 bases, with 8 bases separating them.

V usage is TRBV4-2 and J usage is TRBJ2-3; tentative D call: TRBD2 (6 bases). The TCR sequence derives from an adult man with Graves' ophthalmopathy. Sequenced input: peripheral blood. The CDR3 DNA reads as TGTGCCAGCAGCCAAGATTGGGAGGCAGATACGCAGTATTTT. Encoded protein: CASSQDWEADTQYF.